These T cell receptor beta chains were read from a single sample in a study of CD4+ T cells in melanoma. TCRdb's copy holds only in-frame clones and misses some; the assay was immunoSEQ multiplex PCR. This sample has around 55,000 clones, with roughly two thirds found just once. Sequencing input: tumor tissue. The source of these receptors is a human donor with melanoma. CDR3s include the opening cysteine and the closing phenylalanine or tryptophan. Each record gives: J gene, D gene, clone size, V gene, CDR3 DNA, CDR3 protein. The D gene is left open where the match is weak. A clone size is listed for some rows: how often the clone was seen (once, few, many), or a class if it is expanded.

TRBJ1-2 | . | . | TRBV16 | TGTGCCAGCAGCCATGAGGACTATGGCTACACCTTC | CASSHEDYGYTF
TRBJ2-7 | . | many | TRBV5-1 | TGCGCCAGCAGCTTGGAAGGGCCGCCCTACGAGCAGTACTTC | CASSLEGPPYEQYF
TRBJ1-1 | . | . | TRBV9 | TGTGCCAGCAGCGTAGAAGGACGGTTGAACACTGAAGCTTTCTTT | CASSVEGRLNTEAFF
TRBJ2-7 | TRBD1 | . | TRBV7-3 | TGTGCCAGCAGCGAACCAGGAAGGGGGCAGCACGAGCAGTACTTC | CASSEPGRGQHEQYF
TRBJ2-6 | TRBD1 | . | TRBV29-1 | TGCAGCGTTGAAAAAACAGGGGGAAAGACTGGGGCCAACGTCCTGACTTTC | CSVEKTGGKTGANVLTF
TRBJ2-1 | TRBD1 | . | TRBV9 | TGTGCCAGCAGCGACCACAGGGGTACGGGGGAGCAGTTCTTC | CASSDHRGTGEQFF
TRBJ1-1 | TRBD1 | . | TRBV7-2 | TGTGCCAGCAGCTTATTCCGCAGGGGGACTGAAGCTTTCTTT | CASSLFRRGTEAFF
TRBJ2-1 | . | few | TRBV5-6 | TGTGCCAGCAGCTTGGGGGGGACCACGTACAATGAGCAGTTCTTC | CASSLGGTTYNEQFF
TRBJ1-3 | . | . | TRBV28 | TGTGCCAGCAGTTTACAGGGAAACACCATATATTTT | CASSLQGNTIYF
TRBJ1-1 | TRBD1 | . | TRBV5-5 | TGTGCCAGCAGCTTTGGACAGGGGGCGGGTACTGAAGCTTTCTTT | CASSFGQGAGTEAFF
TRBJ2-1 | TRBD1 | many | TRBV5-6 | TGTGCCAGCAGCTTGGGGGACAGAGCCTACAATGAGCAGTTCTTC | CASSLGDRAYNEQFF
TRBJ1-5 | . | . | TRBV4-2 | TGTGCCAGCAGCCCTGAAACTAGCAATCAGCCCCAGCATTTT | CASSPETSNQPQHF
TRBJ2-7 | . | . | TRBV19 | TGTGCCAGTAGGGTAACCGGGGGCCTCAACTACGAGCAGTACTTC | CASRVTGGLNYEQYF
TRBJ1-2 | TRBD1 | . | TRBV4-3 | TGCGCCAGCAGCCAGGACAGGTTCGGCTACACCTTC | CASSQDRFGYTF
TRBJ1-2 | TRBD1 | . | TRBV19 | TGTGCCAGTAGTCAACCGGGACAGGGAGACTATGGCTACACCTTC | CASSQPGQGDYGYTF
TRBJ1-1 | . | . | TRBV30 | TGTGCCTCCCGGGGAGGGCCGTGGACTGAAGCTTTCTTT | CASRGGPWTEAFF
TRBJ1-2 | . | . | TRBV18 | TGTGCCAGCTCACCTCTCCGGGCCCTCTATGGCTACACCTTC | CASSPLRALYGYTF
TRBJ2-3 | . | . | TRBV9 | TGTGCCAGCAGCGTAGCTCAGGGAGGAGATACGCAGTATTTT | CASSVAQGGDTQYF
TRBJ1-6 | TRBD1 | many | TRBV19 | TGTGCCAGTAAAGACAGGGGCTCCTATAATTCACCCCTCCACTTT | CASKDRGSYNSPLHF
TRBJ1-5 | TRBD1 | . | TRBV19 | TGTGCCAGTAGTATCTTGGAGGGGGGACAGGGGAATCAGCCCCAGCATTTT | CASSILEGGQGNQPQHF
TRBJ2-7 | . | . | TRBV4-1 | TGCGCCAGCAGCCAAGATTTTGAGGGGAGAGGCTACGAGCAGTACTTC | CASSQDFEGRGYEQYF
TRBJ1-1 | . | . | TRBV30 | TGTGCCTGGAGTGTAAGGGGACACTCTCCCATGGGCACTGAAGCTTTCTTT | CAWSVRGHSPMGTEAFF
TRBJ2-7 | . | . | TRBV20-1 | TGCAGTGCTACAGGGAGTTACGAGCAGTACTTC | CSATGSYEQYF
TRBJ2-2 | TRBD1 | . | TRBV28 | TGTGCCAGCACCGCCTGGGAGACAGGGATCACCGGGGAGCTGTTTTTT | CASTAWETGITGELFF
TRBJ2-3 | . | . | TRBV9 | TGTGCCAGCACCCGAGGGGCTAGAGAAACAGATACGCAGTATTTT | CASTRGARETDTQYF
TRBJ2-6 | . | few | TRBV30 | TGTGCCTGGAGTGAAACCGGGGCCAACGTCCTGACTTTC | CAWSETGANVLTF
TRBJ1-5 | TRBD1 | . | TRBV6-1 | TGTGCCAGCAGTTCCGGGACAGGGCTAAATCAGCCCCAGCATTTT | CASSSGTGLNQPQHF
TRBJ2-1 | . | . | TRBV28 | TGTGCCAGCTCGGTGGACAATGAGCAGTTCTTC | CASSVDNEQFF
TRBJ2-2 | . | . | TRBV28 | TGTGCCAGCAGCCCAGGCGTACTGTCCGGGGAGCTGTTTTTT | CASSPGVLSGELFF
TRBJ1-2 | . | . | TRBV5-1 | TGCGCCAGCAGCATTCAAGGGGCGGGAAGTGGCTACACCTTC | CASSIQGAGSGYTF
TRBJ2-5 | TRBD1 | . | TRBV11-2 | TGTGCCAGCAGCCCGTCGGGACAGTACCAAGAGACCCAGTACTTC | CASSPSGQYQETQYF
TRBJ1-2 | . | . | TRBV7-8 | TGTGCCAGCAGCCCTACGGGGGGGAACTATGGCTACACCTTC | CASSPTGGNYGYTF
TRBJ2-7 | . | . | TRBV28 | TGTGCCAGCAGTTTAAATTATGAGGAAGACAACGAGCAGTACTTC | CASSLNYEEDNEQYF
TRBJ2-5 | . | . | TRBV6-1 | TGTGCCAGCAGAAGGGACTCAGGAGAGACCCAGTACTTC | CASRRDSGETQYF
TRBJ1-5 | . | once | TRBV15 | TGTGCCACCAGCAGCTGGCTCTCTCAGCCCCAGCATTTT | CATSSWLSQPQHF
TRBJ1-6 | . | once | TRBV28 | TGTGCCAGCAGCGTAACCCCTTCTTCACCCCTCCACTTT | CASSVTPSSPLHF
TRBJ2-7 | . | few | TRBV27 | TGTGCCAGCAGAGACGTTCACGAGCAGTACTTC | CASRDVHEQYF
TRBJ1-4 | TRBD1 | . | TRBV15 | TGTGCCACCAGCAGGGACAGGGGAGAGGAAAAACTGTTTTTT | CATSRDRGEEKLFF
TRBJ1-2 | TRBD1 | few | TRBV9 | TGTGCCAGCAGCGGAGACAGGGGGCGAAGCTATGGCTACACCTTC | CASSGDRGRSYGYTF
TRBJ2-1 | . | . | TRBV6-1 | TGTGCCAGCAGTGAAGGAAGGGCGGGGTACGAGCAGTTCTTC | CASSEGRAGYEQFF
TRBJ2-5 | TRBD1 | few | TRBV13 | TGTGCCAGCAGCTCCGGGACAGGGGAAGAGACCCAGTACTTC | CASSSGTGEETQYF
TRBJ1-1 | TRBD1 | . | TRBV7-8 | TGTGCCAGCAGCTGGGACAGGGGGGTAGAAGCTTTCTTT | CASSWDRGVEAFF
TRBJ1-1 | . | . | TRBV28 | TGTGCCAGCAGTTTAGGCAGGTACACTGAAGCTTTCTTT | CASSLGRYTEAFF
TRBJ2-1 | . | . | TRBV6-1 | TGTGCCAGCTCTGTGGACTGGACCCAAAGGGAGCAGTTCTTC | CASSVDWTQREQFF
TRBJ2-1 | . | few | TRBV11-2 | TGTGCCAGCAGCGCATCGACATACAATGAGCAGTTCTTC | CASSASTYNEQFF